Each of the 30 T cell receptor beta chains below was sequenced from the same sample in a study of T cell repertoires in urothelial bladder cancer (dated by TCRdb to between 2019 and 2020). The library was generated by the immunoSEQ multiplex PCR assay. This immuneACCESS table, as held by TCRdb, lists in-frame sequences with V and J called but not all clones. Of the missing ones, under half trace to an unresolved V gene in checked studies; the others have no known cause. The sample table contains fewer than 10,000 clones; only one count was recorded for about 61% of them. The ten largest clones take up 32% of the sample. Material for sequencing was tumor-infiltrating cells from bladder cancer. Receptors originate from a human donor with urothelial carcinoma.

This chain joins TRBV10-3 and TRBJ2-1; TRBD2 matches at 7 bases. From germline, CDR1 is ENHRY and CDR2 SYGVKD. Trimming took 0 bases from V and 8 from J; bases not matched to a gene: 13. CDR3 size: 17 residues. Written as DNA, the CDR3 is TGTGCCATCAGTGAGTCGTTCCAGCGGGGAATTGTAGATGAGCAGTTCTTC. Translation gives CAISESFQRGIVDEQFF.

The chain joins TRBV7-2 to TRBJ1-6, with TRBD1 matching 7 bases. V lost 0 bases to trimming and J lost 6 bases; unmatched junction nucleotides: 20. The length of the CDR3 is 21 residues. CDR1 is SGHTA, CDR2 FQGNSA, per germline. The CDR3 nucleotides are TGTGCCAGCAGCTTAGCCTCCCCCGGGACAGAGAAATCAAGGGGTAATTCACCCCTCCACTTT. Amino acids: CASSLASPGTEKSRGNSPLHF.

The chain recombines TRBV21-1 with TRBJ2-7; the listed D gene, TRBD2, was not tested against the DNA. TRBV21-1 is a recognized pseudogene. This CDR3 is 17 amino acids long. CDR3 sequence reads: CASSARRGAPGVYEQYF. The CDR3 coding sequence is TGTGCCAGCAGCGCGAGACGAGGGGCGCCGGGGGTGTACGAGCAGTACTTC.

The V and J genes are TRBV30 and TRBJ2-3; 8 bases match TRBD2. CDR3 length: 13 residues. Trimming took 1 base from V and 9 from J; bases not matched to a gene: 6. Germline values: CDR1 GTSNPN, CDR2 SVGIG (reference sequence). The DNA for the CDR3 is TGTGCCTGGAGTGGCGGAGGCGGGGGGACGCAGTATTTT. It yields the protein CAWSGGGGGTQYF.

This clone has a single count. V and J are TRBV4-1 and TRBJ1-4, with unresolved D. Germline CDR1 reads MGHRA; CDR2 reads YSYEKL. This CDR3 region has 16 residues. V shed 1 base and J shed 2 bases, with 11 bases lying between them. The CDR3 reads CASSQGETRTNEKLFF. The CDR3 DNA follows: TGCGCCAGCAGCCAAGGGGAAACAAGGACTAATGAAAAACTGTTTTTT.

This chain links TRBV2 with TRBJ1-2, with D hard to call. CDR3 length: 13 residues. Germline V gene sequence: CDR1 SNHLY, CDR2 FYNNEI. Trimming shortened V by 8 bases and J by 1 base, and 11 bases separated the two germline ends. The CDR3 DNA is TGTGCCAGCGCAGCTACAGTTAACTATGGCTACACCTTC. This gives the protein CASAATVNYGYTF.

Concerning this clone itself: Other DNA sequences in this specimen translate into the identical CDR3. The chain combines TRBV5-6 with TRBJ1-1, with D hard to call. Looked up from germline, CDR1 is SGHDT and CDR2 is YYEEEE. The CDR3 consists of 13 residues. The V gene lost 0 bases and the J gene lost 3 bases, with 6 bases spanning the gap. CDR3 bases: TGTGCCAGCAGCTTGGGGGTGGACACTGAAGCTTTCTTT. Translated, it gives CASSLGVDTEAFF.

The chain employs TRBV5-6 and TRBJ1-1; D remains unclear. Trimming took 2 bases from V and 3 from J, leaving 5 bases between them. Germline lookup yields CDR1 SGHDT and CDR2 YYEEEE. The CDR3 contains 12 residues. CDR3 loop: CASSFLHTEAFF. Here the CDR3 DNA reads TGTGCCAGCAGCTTTTTGCACACTGAAGCTTTCTTT.

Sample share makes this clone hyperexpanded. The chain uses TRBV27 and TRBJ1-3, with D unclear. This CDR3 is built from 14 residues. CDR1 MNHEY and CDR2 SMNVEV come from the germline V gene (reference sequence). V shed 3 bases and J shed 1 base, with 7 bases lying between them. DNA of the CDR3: TGTGCCAGCAGTTTTGCAGGATCTGGAAACACCATATATTTT. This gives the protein CASSFAGSGNTIYF.

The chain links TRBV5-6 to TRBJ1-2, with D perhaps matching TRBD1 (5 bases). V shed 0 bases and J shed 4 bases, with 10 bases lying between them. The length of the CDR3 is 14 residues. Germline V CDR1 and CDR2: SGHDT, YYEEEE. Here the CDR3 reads CASSLANGGYGYTF. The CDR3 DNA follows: TGTGCCAGCAGCTTGGCTAACGGGGGCTATGGCTACACCTTC.

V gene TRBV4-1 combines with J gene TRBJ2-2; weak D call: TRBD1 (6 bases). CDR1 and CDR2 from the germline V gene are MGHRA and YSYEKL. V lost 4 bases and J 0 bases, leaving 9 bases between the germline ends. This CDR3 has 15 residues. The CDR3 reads CASSPGTSNTGELFF. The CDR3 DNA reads TGCGCCAGCAGCCCAGGGACATCGAACACCGGGGAGCTGTTTTTT.

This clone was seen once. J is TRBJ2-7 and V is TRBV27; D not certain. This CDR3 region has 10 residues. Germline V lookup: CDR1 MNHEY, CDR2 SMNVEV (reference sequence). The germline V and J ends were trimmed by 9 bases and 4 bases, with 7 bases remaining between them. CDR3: CARGHYEQYF. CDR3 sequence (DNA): TGTGCCAGGGGCCATTACGAGCAGTACTTC.

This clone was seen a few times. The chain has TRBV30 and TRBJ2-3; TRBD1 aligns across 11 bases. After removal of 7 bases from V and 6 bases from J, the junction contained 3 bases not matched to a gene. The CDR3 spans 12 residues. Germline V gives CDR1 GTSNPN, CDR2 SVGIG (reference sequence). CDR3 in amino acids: CALDRGRDTQYF. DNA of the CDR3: TGTGCCTTGGACAGGGGGCGCGATACGCAGTATTTT.

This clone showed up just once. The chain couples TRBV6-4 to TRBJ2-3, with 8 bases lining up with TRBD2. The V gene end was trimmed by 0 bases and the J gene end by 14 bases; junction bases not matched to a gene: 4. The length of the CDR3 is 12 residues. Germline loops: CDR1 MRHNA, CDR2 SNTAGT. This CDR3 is CASSDSAGGGYF. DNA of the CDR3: TGTGCCAGCAGTGACTCCGCGGGGGGCGGGTATTTT.

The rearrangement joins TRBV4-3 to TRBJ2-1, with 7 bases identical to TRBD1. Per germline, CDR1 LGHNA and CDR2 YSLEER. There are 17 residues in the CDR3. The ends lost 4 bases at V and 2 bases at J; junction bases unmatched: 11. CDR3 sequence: CASSLTASGTAYNEQFF. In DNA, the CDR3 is TGCGCCAGCAGCCTCACAGCCTCCGGGACAGCCTACAATGAGCAGTTCTTC.

CDR3 bases: TGTGCCAGCAGCTTAGCCTTGGGGCACATTTACAATGAGCAGTTCTTC. Protein sequence: CASSLALGHIYNEQFF. This chain uses TRBV7-2 with TRBJ2-1; TRBD1 might be the D (5 bases). Trimming left V 0 bases short and J 4 bases short, with 13 bases between. The CDR3 spans 16 residues. Germline CDR1 SGHTA, CDR2 FQGNSA.

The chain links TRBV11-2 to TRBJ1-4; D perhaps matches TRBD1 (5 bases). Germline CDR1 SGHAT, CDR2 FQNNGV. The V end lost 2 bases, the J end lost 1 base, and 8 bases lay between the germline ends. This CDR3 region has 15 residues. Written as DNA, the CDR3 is TGTGCCAGCAGCTTAAGGGGTGGAACTAATGAAAAACTGTTTTTT. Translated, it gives CASSLRGGTNEKLFF.

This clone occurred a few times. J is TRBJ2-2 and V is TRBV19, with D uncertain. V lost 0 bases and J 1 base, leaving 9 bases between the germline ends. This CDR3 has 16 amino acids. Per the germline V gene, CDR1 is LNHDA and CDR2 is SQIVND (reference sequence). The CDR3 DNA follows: TGTGCCAGTAGTATAGATTCAGGACGGAACACCGGGGAGCTGTTTTTT. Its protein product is CASSIDSGRNTGELFF.

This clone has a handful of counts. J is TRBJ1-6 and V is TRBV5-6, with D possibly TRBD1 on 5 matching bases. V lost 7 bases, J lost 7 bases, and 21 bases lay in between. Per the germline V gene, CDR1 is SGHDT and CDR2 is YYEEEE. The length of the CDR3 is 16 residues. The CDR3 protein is CASGGPESPQNSPLHF. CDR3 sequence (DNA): TGTGCCAGCGGGGGTCCGGAGTCCCCGCAAAATTCACCCCTCCACTTT.

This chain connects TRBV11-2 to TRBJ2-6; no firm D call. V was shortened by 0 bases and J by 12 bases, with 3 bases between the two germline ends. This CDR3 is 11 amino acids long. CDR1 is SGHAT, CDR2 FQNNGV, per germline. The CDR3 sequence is CASSLDRVLTF. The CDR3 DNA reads TGTGCCAGCAGCTTAGATCGCGTCCTGACTTTC.

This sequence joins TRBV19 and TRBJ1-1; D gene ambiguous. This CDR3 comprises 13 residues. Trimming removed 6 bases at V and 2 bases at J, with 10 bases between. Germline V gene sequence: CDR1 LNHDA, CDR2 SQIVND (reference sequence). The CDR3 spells CASSDRDNTEAFF. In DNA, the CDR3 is TGTGCCAGTAGCGACCGTGACAACACTGAAGCTTTCTTT.

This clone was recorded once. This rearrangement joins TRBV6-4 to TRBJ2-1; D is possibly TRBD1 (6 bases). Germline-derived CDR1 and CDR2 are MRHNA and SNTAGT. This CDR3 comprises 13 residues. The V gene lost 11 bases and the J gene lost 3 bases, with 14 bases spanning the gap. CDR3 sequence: CAGTIGGYNEQFF. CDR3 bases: TGTGCCGGAACCATAGGGGGCTACAATGAGCAGTTCTTC.

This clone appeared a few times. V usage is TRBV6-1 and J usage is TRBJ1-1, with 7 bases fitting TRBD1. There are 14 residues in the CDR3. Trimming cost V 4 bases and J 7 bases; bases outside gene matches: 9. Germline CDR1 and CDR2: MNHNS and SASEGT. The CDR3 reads CASSAGQAMGEAFF. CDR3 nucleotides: TGTGCCAGCAGTGCCGGACAGGCGATGGGTGAAGCTTTCTTT.

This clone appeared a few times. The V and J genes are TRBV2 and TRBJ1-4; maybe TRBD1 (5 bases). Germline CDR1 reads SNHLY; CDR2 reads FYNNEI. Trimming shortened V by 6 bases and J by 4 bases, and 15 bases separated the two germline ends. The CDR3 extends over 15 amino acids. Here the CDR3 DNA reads TGTGCCAGCAGCCCCAGGGACGGATTTAATGAAAAACTGTTTTTT. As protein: CASSPRDGFNEKLFF.

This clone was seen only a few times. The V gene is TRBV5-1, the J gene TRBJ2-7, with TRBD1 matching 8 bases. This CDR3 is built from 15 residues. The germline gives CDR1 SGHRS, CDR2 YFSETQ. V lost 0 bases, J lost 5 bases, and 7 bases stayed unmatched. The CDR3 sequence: CASSLVAGGLNEQYF. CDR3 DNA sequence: TGCGCCAGCAGCTTGGTGGCAGGGGGCCTCAACGAGCAGTACTTC.

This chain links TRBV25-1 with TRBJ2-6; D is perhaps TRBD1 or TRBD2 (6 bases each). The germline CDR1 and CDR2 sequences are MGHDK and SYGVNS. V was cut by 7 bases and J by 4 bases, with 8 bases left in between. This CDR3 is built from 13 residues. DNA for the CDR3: TGTGCCAGCACCGGGGGCGGGGCCAACGTCCTGACTTTC. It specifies CASTGGGANVLTF.

The CDR3 DNA is TGTGCCAGCAGTTTAACAGGTCACACTGAAGCTTTCTTT. Translation gives CASSLTGHTEAFF. The gene calls are TRBV6-5 and TRBJ1-1; D is possibly TRBD1 (5 bases). V lost 4 bases and J lost 3, with 9 bases in between. The CDR3 consists of 13 residues. Germline V CDR1 and CDR2: MNHEY, SVGAGI.

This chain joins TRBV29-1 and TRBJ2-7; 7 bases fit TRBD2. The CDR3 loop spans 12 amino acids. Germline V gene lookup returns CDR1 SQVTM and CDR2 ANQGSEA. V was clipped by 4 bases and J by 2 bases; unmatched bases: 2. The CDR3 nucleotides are TGCAGCGTTGTTCGGGGGGCCTACGAGCAGTACTTC. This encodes CSVVRGAYEQYF.

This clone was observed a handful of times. For the CDR3, the DNA is TGCGCCAGCAGCTTGGCCAGATCTAGCACAGATACGCAGTATTTT. Translating it yields CASSLARSSTDTQYF. The chain is built from TRBV5-1 and TRBJ2-3, with unresolved D. This CDR3 is 15 amino acids long. The germline V and J ends were trimmed by 0 bases and 0 bases, with 8 bases remaining between them. The germline V gene has CDR1 SGHRS and CDR2 YFSETQ.

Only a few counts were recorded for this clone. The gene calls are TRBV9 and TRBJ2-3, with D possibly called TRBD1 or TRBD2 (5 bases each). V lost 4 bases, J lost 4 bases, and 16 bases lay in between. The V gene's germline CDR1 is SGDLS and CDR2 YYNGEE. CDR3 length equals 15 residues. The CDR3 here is CASSRDGRGPDTQYF. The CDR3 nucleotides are TGTGCCAGCAGCCGGGACGGCAGAGGGCCAGATACGCAGTATTTT.